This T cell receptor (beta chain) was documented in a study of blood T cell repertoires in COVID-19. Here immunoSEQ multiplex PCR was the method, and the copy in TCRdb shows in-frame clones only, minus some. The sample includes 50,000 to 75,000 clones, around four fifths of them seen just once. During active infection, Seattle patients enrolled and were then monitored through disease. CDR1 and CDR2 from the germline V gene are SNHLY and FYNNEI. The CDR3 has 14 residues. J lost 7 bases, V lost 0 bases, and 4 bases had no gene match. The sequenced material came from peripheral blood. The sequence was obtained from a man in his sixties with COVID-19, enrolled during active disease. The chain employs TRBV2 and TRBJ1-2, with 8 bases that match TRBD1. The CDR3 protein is CASSEAPQGAGYTF. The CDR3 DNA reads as TGTGCCAGCAGTGAAGCGCCCCAGGGGGCTGGCTACACCTTC.